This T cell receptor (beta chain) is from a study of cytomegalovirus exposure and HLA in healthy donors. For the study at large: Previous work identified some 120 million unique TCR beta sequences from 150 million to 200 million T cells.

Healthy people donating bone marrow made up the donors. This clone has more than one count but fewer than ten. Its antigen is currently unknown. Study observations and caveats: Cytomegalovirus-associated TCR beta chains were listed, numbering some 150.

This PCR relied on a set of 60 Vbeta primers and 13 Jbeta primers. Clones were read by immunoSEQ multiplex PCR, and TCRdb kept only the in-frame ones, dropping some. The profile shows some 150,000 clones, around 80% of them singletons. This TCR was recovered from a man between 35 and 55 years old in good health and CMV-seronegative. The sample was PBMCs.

The CDR3: CASNSDQPQHF. For the CDR3, the DNA is TGTGCCAGTAATTCCGATCAGCCCCAGCATTTT. The V gene is TRBV19, the J gene TRBJ1-5; no clear D. V dropped 7 bases and J dropped 5 bases, with 6 bases sitting between them. This CDR3 has 11 amino acids. Germline lookup yields CDR1 LNHDA and CDR2 SQIVND (reference sequence).